This T cell receptor beta chain was sequenced for a study of cytomegalovirus exposure and HLA in healthy donors. Germline values: CDR1 MNHEY, CDR2 SMNVEV (reference sequence). Germline trimming cut 0 bases from V and 4 bases from J; bases unmatched to any gene: 3. The CDR3 is made up of 15 amino acids. Whole-study results and caveats: The productive fraction for most TCR beta V segments was about 87% or about 30% in an earlier analysis. Judged likely to be a sequencing artifact was a cluster of highly shared sequence variants.

Vbeta (60) and Jbeta (13) primers were used in the PCR. Using immunoSEQ multiplex PCR, the repertoire was profiled, and TCRdb retains in-frame clones only, with some absent. The sample holds about 120,000 clones, around 81% seen once. With regard to this clone: Antigen specificity is unknown.

Sample: PBMCs. The V gene is TRBV27, the J gene TRBJ1-2; 9 positions match TRBD1. The sequence came from a woman aged 40 to 50 in good health and CMV-seronegative. The CDR3 nucleotides are TGTGCCAGCAGTTTATCCGGACAGGGGATCTATGGCTACACCTTC. Protein: CASSLSGQGIYGYTF.